These T cell receptor beta chains were read from a single sample in a study of CXCR3-negative and CXCR3-positive naive CD8 T cells. From the 5' RACE reads, TCRdb lists one entry per CDR3 protein and no DNA. There are about 130,000 distinct CDR3 sequences in the sample, with 0.45% to 0.55% held by the top ten. Sequenced input: naive CXCR3- CD8+ T cells from blood. Receptors originate from a human donor in good health. Some clones in this sample may be carry-over from other donors' samples. The CDR3 runs from the conserved cysteine through the conserved F or W.

J gene	V gene	CDR3 length	CDR3 protein
TRBJ2-7	TRBV14	15	CASSHAGGFYYEQYF
TRBJ2-7	TRBV7-8	14	CASSRGPGSYEQYF
TRBJ1-6	TRBV5-1	16	CASSLVGAFDNSPLHF
TRBJ2-7	TRBV23-1	15	CASSRPDVSSYEKYF
TRBJ2-3	TRBV7-9	15	CASSLVESRTDTQYF
TRBJ2-1	TRBV25-1	15	CASSPQGSIYNEQFF
TRBJ2-7	TRBV28	13	CATRVGSSYEQYF
TRBJ2-7	TRBV23-1	14	CASSQGQGNNEQYF
TRBJ2-7	TRBV15	14	CATSASGGSYEQYF
TRBJ2-7	TRBV28	16	CASSLFQGRAAYEQYF
TRBJ2-7	TRBV28	14	CASSLLGALYEQYF
TRBJ2-7	TRBV7-9	15	CASSGTAAPIYEQYF
TRBJ2-7	TRBV28	15	CASSFPRTGLYEQYF
TRBJ2-5	TRBV7-9	14	CASSFSGRGETQYF
TRBJ1-2	TRBV25-1	14	CASSVVGRFDGYTF
TRBJ1-1	TRBV4-3	14	CASSRGQGIAEAFF
TRBJ2-7	TRBV11-2	15	CASSLGGQESYEQYF
TRBJ2-2	TRBV29-1	15	CSVEAGGAWPGELFF
TRBJ2-5	TRBV6-5	15	CASRTGTSSIEAQYF
TRBJ2-7	TRBV29-1	15	CSVEPRDRGEHEQYF
TRBJ2-3	TRBV12-3/TRBV12-4	15	CASRHVTGGRDTQYF
TRBJ2-7	TRBV19	16	CASSPGQTRGAYEQYF
TRBJ2-7	TRBV29-1	13	CSVDLQGAGEQYF
TRBJ2-1	TRBV7-8	18	CASSSMTSGGIGYNEQFF
TRBJ1-5	TRBV21-1	20	CASSKVSMGVRGHPNQPQHF
TRBJ1-3	TRBV5-6	21	CAPGPRMGPQFRTGSGNTIYF
TRBJ1-1	TRBV6-2/TRBV6-3	13	CASSWGDRTEAFF
TRBJ2-5	TRBV5-1	18	CASSLGPLRDRAGETQYF
TRBJ2-7	TRBV6-2/TRBV6-3	12	CASGRTGREQYF
TRBJ1-1	TRBV29-1	12	CSVAGAGTEAFF
TRBJ2-2	TRBV7-9	17	CASSLLGATSNTGELFF
TRBJ2-7	TRBV5-6	12	CASSWNTYEQYF
TRBJ2-2	TRBV7-9	17	CASSLAPTGPNTGELFF
TRBJ1-1	TRBV28	14	CASSSRGENTEAFF
TRBJ2-2	TRBV7-9	14	CASSEIGGTGELFF
TRBJ2-2	TRBV12-3/TRBV12-4	12	CASSFSPGELFF
TRBJ2-2	TRBV28	13	CASSLLIQGGLFF
TRBJ2-1	TRBV4-1	16	CASSHPRYAGYNEQFF
TRBJ2-4	TRBV6-5	18	CASSSPAGTQVAKNIQYF
TRBJ2-1	TRBV2	11	CASSPWDEQFF
TRBJ1-5	TRBV20-1	16	CSARDITAPSNQPQHF
TRBJ2-7	TRBV7-6	12	CASSLAGDEQYF
TRBJ2-5	TRBV23-1	16	CASSQVPLGGGETQYF
TRBJ2-2	TRBV9	13	CASSVTGTGELFF
TRBJ2-2	TRBV7-8	15	CASTFLAGSAGELFF
TRBJ1-6	TRBV28	15	CASSQPPDTVGPLHF
TRBJ2-1	TRBV29-1	15	CSVEVLLHGLNEQFF
TRBJ2-4	TRBV6-2/TRBV6-3	14	CASRGDKAKNIQYF
TRBJ2-1	TRBV13	14	CASSLRGFGNEQFF
TRBJ2-1	TRBV27	14	CASSLWTRDNEQLF
TRBJ2-1	TRBV29-1	11	CSPGQGDEQFF
TRBJ1-2	TRBV27	16	CASSLSGGQTDYGYTF
TRBJ2-1	TRBV15	15	CATSGQGASYNEQFF
TRBJ2-1	TRBV5-4	14	CASSGAGQYNEQFF